The 29 T cell receptor beta chains given below trace back to one sample, sequenced in a study of shared clonotypes between healthy human individuals. Profiled with immunoSEQ multiplex PCR; TCRdb holds only in-frame clones, not every one. The sample has about a million clones, 70% to 80% seen once. The sample comprised memory CD4+ T cells from PBMCs. As to subset: CD45RA-negative fraction. The receptors here all came from a young man in good health. Some clones in this sample may be carry-over from other donors' samples.

The chain carries TRBV6-1 and TRBJ2-5; 14 nucleotides align to TRBD2. From germline, CDR1 is MNHNS and CDR2 SASEGT. V dropped 3 bases and J dropped 5; count of bases not matched to a gene: 5. The CDR3 is 16 residues long. CDR3 bases: TGTGCCAGCAGTGATGGACTAGCGGGAGGAGGGGAGACCCAGTACTTC. It specifies CASSDGLAGGGETQYF.

A single count supports this clone. The V gene is TRBV28, the J gene TRBJ1-3, with D perhaps matching TRBD1 (6 bases). This CDR3 has 17 amino acids. Trimming pared 7 bases from V and 2 bases from J, leaving 21 bases between. Germline CDR1 reads MDHEN; CDR2 reads SYDVKM. The CDR3 DNA sequence: TGTGCCAGCACTCCTCCCCTAGGGGGACGGACTGGAAACACCATATATTTT. The encoded protein is CASTPPLGGRTGNTIYF.

This chain connects TRBV7-9 to TRBJ1-4; D gene ambiguous. The ends were cut back, 6 bases at V and 5 bases at J, with 16 bases in the middle. The germline CDR1 and CDR2 sequences are SEHNR and FQNEAQ (reference sequence). The CDR3 sequence is 15 residues long. CDR3 nucleotides: TGTGCCAGCAGTTCCCCCCTGGGCTTAAATGAAAAACTGTTTTTT. It yields the protein CASSSPLGLNEKLFF. Variable domain in full (rest from reference TRBV7-9 and TRBJ1-4): DTGVSQNPRHKITKRGQNVTFRCDPISEHNRLYWYRQTLGQGPEFLTYFQNEAQLEKSRLLSDRFSAERPKGSFSTLEIQRTEQGDSAMYLCASSSPLGLNEKLFFGSGTQLSVL.

This chain connects TRBV15 to TRBJ2-1; TRBD1 is a possible D gene (6 bases). This CDR3 is 18 amino acids long. The germline V and J ends were trimmed by 3 bases and 1 base, with 19 bases remaining between them. Germline V gene lookup returns CDR1 LNHNV and CDR2 YYDKDF (reference sequence). The CDR3 sequence is CATSREAYLGASYNEQFF. In nucleotides, the CDR3 is TGTGCCACCAGCAGGGAAGCGTATTTGGGGGCTTCCTACAATGAGCAGTTCTTC. Drawing the rest from reference TRBV15 and TRBJ2-1, the complete variable domain is DAMVIQNPRYQVTQFGKPVTLSCSQTLNHNVMYWYQQKSSQAPKLLFHYYDKDFNNEADTPDNFQSRRPNTSFCFLDIRSPGLGDTAMYLCATSREAYLGASYNEQFFGPGTRLTVL.

This chain joins TRBV5-1 and TRBJ2-6, with TRBD1 as a possible D gene (6 bases). The germline V gene has CDR1 SGHRS and CDR2 YFSETQ. This CDR3 has 14 amino acids. V lost 5 bases and J lost 2, with 8 bases in between. CDR3 nucleotides: TGCGCCAGCAGTAACAGGGCTGGGGCCAACGTCCTGACTTTC. Translated, it gives CASSNRAGANVLTF.

J is TRBJ2-3 and V is TRBV6-1; 8 nucleotides match TRBD2. The CDR3 sequence is 13 residues long. CDR1 is MNHNS, CDR2 SASEGT, per germline. After removal of 9 bases from V and 1 base from J, the junction contained 3 bases not matched to a gene. CDR3 sequence reads: CASGLAGTDTQYF. CDR3 DNA sequence: TGTGCCAGTGGACTAGCCGGCACAGATACGCAGTATTTT.

The J gene is TRBJ1-4, the V gene TRBV5-1; 7 positions match TRBD1. CDR3 size: 15 residues. CDR1 and CDR2 (germline): SGHRS, YFSETQ. V gave up 0 bases and J gave up 3 bases; unmatched junction bases: 2. The CDR3 DNA sequence: TGCGCCAGCAGCTTGGTAGGGGGCCCTAATGAAAAACTGTTTTTT. Translation gives CASSLVGGPNEKLFF.

V usage is TRBV27 and J usage is TRBJ2-3; D not resolved. The germline V gene encodes CDR1 MNHEY and CDR2 SMNVEV (reference sequence). The ends were cut back, 7 bases at V and 1 base at J, with 12 bases in the middle. The CDR3 totals 14 residues. The CDR3, as DNA: TGTGCCAGCAAATATGGGGTCGGCACAGATACGCAGTATTTT. Its protein is CASKYGVGTDTQYF.

The chain carries TRBV29-1 and TRBJ2-2, with D possibly matching TRBD1 (6 bases). The CDR3 length is 12 residues. Germline V gives CDR1 SQVTM, CDR2 ANQGSEA. The germline V and J ends were trimmed by 2 bases and 5 bases, with 6 bases remaining between them. CDR3 sequence: CSVEQGTGELFF. CDR3 in DNA: TGCAGCGTTGAACAGGGGACCGGGGAGCTGTTTTTT.

The V call is TRBV5-1, the J call TRBJ2-7; D remains unclear. V shed 2 bases and J shed 6 bases, with 6 bases lying between them. This CDR3 comprises 11 residues. The germline gives CDR1 SGHRS, CDR2 YFSETQ. The CDR3, as DNA: TGCGCCAGCAGCTTTCACTTCGAGCAGTACTTC. Residues: CASSFHFEQYF.

A few counts support this clone. The chain uses TRBV29-1 and TRBJ1-1; TRBD1 might be the D (6 bases). The CDR3 consists of 12 residues. CDR1 is SQVTM, CDR2 ANQGSEA, per germline. V gave up 3 bases and J gave up 8 bases, with 13 bases separating them. In DNA form, the CDR3 reads TGCAGCGTTGATCGGGACACTGAAGAAGCTTTCTTT. Residues: CSVDRDTEEAFF.

The rearrangement links TRBV6-6 to TRBJ1-5; possibly TRBD1 for D (5 bases). In germline, CDR1 is MNHNY, CDR2 SVGAGI (reference sequence). V was clipped by 3 bases and J by 11 bases, with 17 bases between them. The CDR3 spans 14 residues. The CDR3 region has the DNA TGTGCCAGCAGTTATGCCGGGGACCTAAGGGCCCAGCATTTT. Protein: CASSYAGDLRAQHF.

About this clone itself: This sequence is one base from a far larger clone and is likely a read error. The J gene is TRBJ2-1, the V gene TRBV11-2; D uncertain. Germline CDR1 is SGHAT and CDR2 is FQNNGV. Trimming pared 6 bases from V and 3 bases from J, leaving 15 bases between. The CDR3 contains 15 residues. CDR3 sequence: CASSNSHFNYNEQFF. DNA for the CDR3: TGTGCCAGCAGTAACTCCCATTTCAACTACAATGAGCAGTTCTTC.

This clone was counted a few times. The V call is TRBV10-2, the J call TRBJ1-1, with D possibly matching TRBD1 (6 bases). V gave up 10 bases and J gave up 0 bases, with 18 bases separating them. Per the germline V gene, CDR1 is WSHSY and CDR2 is SAAADI. The CDR3 loop spans 15 amino acids. In DNA form, the CDR3 reads TGCGCCACCACGGACAGAACAAACGTGAACACTGAAGCTTTCTTT. Encoded protein: CATTDRTNVNTEAFF.

This chain links TRBV28 with TRBJ2-3, with TRBD2 matching 8 bases. After removal of 1 base from V and 0 bases from J, the junction contained 6 bases not matched to a gene. The CDR3 extends over 17 amino acids. CDR1 is MDHEN and CDR2 is SYDVKM in the germline V gene. This CDR3 reads CASSLSRLAPSTDTQYF. The CDR3 nucleotides are TGTGCCAGCAGTTTATCCCGACTAGCGCCAAGCACAGATACGCAGTATTTT. Based on the CDR3 plus reference TRBV28 and TRBJ2-3, the full variable domain is DVKVTQSSRYLVKRTGEKVFLECVQDMDHENMFWYRQDPGLGLRLIYFSYDVKMKEKGDIPEGYSVSREKKERFSLILESASTNQTSMYLCASSLSRLAPSTDTQYFGPGTRLTVL.

This sequence joins TRBV5-1 and TRBJ2-3; the match to TRBD2 covers 9 bases. Trimming took 3 bases from V and 4 from J; bases not matched to a gene: 6. CDR1 SGHRS and CDR2 YFSETQ come from the germline V gene. This CDR3 has 15 amino acids. This chain's CDR3 is CASSSGLAMADTQYF. DNA of the CDR3: TGCGCCAGCAGCTCGGGACTAGCAATGGCAGATACGCAGTATTTT.

This sequence joins TRBV5-1 and TRBJ2-7, with TRBD1 identical over 10 bases. The V and J ends lost 1 base and 2 bases, in that order; junction bases with no gene match: 3. Germline V gives CDR1 SGHRS, CDR2 YFSETQ. The CDR3 contains 15 residues. In nucleotides, the CDR3 is TGCGCCAGCAGCTTGCTCGGGACAGGGGCCTACGAGCAGTACTTC. Its protein is CASSLLGTGAYEQYF.

V and J are TRBV5-1 and TRBJ2-5, with D perhaps TRBD1 or TRBD2 (5 bases each). The germline V and J ends were trimmed by 0 bases and 1 base, with 10 bases remaining between them. The germline gives CDR1 SGHRS, CDR2 YFSETQ. This CDR3 is 15 amino acids long. As DNA, the CDR3 is TGCGCCAGCAGCTTGGCCCTGGGGACCCAAGAGACCCAGTACTTC. Translation: CASSLALGTQETQYF.

This chain connects TRBV28 to TRBJ2-7; TRBD1 aligns across 9 bases. This CDR3 is 15 amino acids long. Looked up from germline, CDR1 is MDHEN and CDR2 is SYDVKM. V trimming: 8 bases; J trimming: 0 bases; junction bases outside the gene matches: 8. CDR3 in amino acids: CASLTGQGTSYEQYF. CDR3 DNA sequence: TGTGCCAGCCTTACGGGACAGGGAACCTCCTACGAGCAGTACTTC.

V is TRBV6-1 and J is TRBJ2-7; no firm D call. CDR1 and CDR2 from the germline V gene are MNHNS and SASEGT. V dropped 10 bases and J dropped 6 bases, with 16 bases sitting between them. CDR3 size: 12 residues. The chain's CDR3 is CATWWVGSEQYF. The CDR3 coding sequence is TGTGCCACCTGGTGGGTGGGTAGCGAGCAGTACTTC.

V gene TRBV28 combines with J gene TRBJ2-4, with 10 bases aligning to TRBD2. The CDR3 runs to 16 residues. Trimming at V came to 6 bases and at J to 7 bases, leaving 12 bases not matched to a gene. Germline V gives CDR1 MDHEN, CDR2 SYDVKM. CDR3 DNA: TGTGCCAGCAGCCCGGCACTAGCGGGGTTGGGGAACATTCAGTACTTC. Translation gives CASSPALAGLGNIQYF.

The V and J genes are TRBV6-1 and TRBJ2-7; D may be TRBD2 (5 bases). Trimming cost V 6 bases and J 4 bases, with 16 bases left between them. The CDR3 runs to 14 residues. Germline assignment: CDR1 MNHNS and CDR2 SASEGT. CDR3 sequence reads: CASRGGGGRYEQYF. The CDR3, as DNA: TGTGCCAGCAGAGGAGGAGGTGGGAGATACGAGCAGTACTTC.

In its sample, this clone was seen once. Other DNA sequences from this sample encode an identical CDR3 as well. The rearrangement joins TRBV4-3 to TRBJ1-2, with 7 nucleotides matching TRBD1. In germline, CDR1 is LGHNA, CDR2 YSLEER. The CDR3 runs to 14 residues. Germline trimming cut 0 bases from V and 4 bases from J; bases unmatched to any gene: 2. CDR3 sequence reads: CASSQEQGTYGYTF. The CDR3 DNA reads as TGCGCCAGCAGCCAAGAACAGGGGACCTATGGCTACACCTTC.

This clone was observed once. The CDR3 here is CAWSVHAGFGNTIYF. The CDR3 DNA reads TGTGCCTGGAGTGTACACGCAGGGTTTGGAAACACCATATATTTT. The chain carries TRBV30 and TRBJ1-3; D may be TRBD1 (5 bases). The CDR3 has 15 residues. Trimming removed 0 bases at V and 3 bases at J, with 12 bases between. Looked up from germline, CDR1 is GTSNPN and CDR2 is SVGIG (reference sequence).

On this clone itself: This specimen includes other DNA sequences encoding the same CDR3. The DNA for the CDR3 is TGTGCCAGTAGTATAGATCGACAGGGCTATGGCTACACCTTC. Amino acids: CASSIDRQGYGYTF. The chain employs TRBV19 and TRBJ1-2; 7 bases map to TRBD1. Germline trimming cut 0 bases from V and 4 bases from J; bases unmatched to any gene: 2. The CDR3 length is 14 residues. The V gene's germline CDR1 is LNHDA and CDR2 SQIVND (reference sequence).

The chain couples TRBV7-8 to TRBJ2-7; 7 nucleotides agree with TRBD2. This CDR3 is 20 amino acids long. The V and J ends lost 2 bases and 0 bases, in that order; junction bases with no gene match: 19. Germline V gene data show CDR1 as SGHVS and CDR2 as FQNEAQ. The CDR3 loop is CASSLLRGYAGAHSSYEQYF. The DNA for the CDR3 is TGTGCCAGCAGCTTACTTAGGGGTTACGCGGGAGCCCACTCCTCCTACGAGCAGTACTTC.

This sequence joins TRBV10-1 and TRBJ2-1; D may correspond to TRBD1 or TRBD2 (5 bases each). The V end was cut by 0 bases, the J end by 9 bases, with 9 bases between. This CDR3 contains 13 residues. The germline gives CDR1 WNHNN, CDR2 SYGVQD (reference sequence). CDR3 in amino acids: CASSESWGIEQFF. The DNA of the CDR3 is TGCGCCAGCAGTGAGTCGTGGGGGATTGAGCAGTTCTTC.

The rearrangement links TRBV11-2 to TRBJ2-1, with 9 positions matching TRBD2. The V segment lost 1 base and the J segment 4 bases; nucleotides outside the gene matches: 5. This CDR3 contains 16 residues. Germline-derived CDR1 and CDR2 are SGHAT and FQNNGV. The CDR3 DNA reads TGTGCCAGCAGCTTAGTATCTAGCGGGGCTTACAATGAGCAGTTCTTC. Its protein product is CASSLVSSGAYNEQFF.

This clone appeared many times. J is TRBJ2-3 and V is TRBV10-3; no clear D gene. The CDR3 loop spans 12 amino acids. V was shortened by 3 bases and J by 0 bases, with 1 base between the two germline ends. The germline V gene has CDR1 ENHRY and CDR2 SYGVKD. In DNA, the CDR3 is TGTGCCATCAGTGACAGCACAGATACGCAGTATTTT. Protein: CAISDSTDTQYF.